The 9 T cell receptor beta chains given below trace back to one sample, sequenced in a study of shared clonotypes between healthy human individuals. Data came from immunoSEQ multiplex PCR; TCRdb stores just in-frame clones and leaves some out. The sample carries 800,000 or so clones, just over 95% recorded once. CD8 cells regarded as naive lacked CD45RO, were positively chosen for CCR7, and omitted terminally differentiated effector memory CD45RA+ cells. The sample taken for sequencing was naive CD8+ T cells sorted from blood. These receptors all stem from a young man in good health.

The chain links TRBV11-2 to TRBJ2-3; 10 bases match TRBD1. Trimming at V came to 3 bases and at J to 3 bases, leaving 3 bases not matched to a gene. The CDR3 runs to 15 residues. Germline assignment: CDR1 SGHAT and CDR2 FQNNGV. CDR3 protein: CASSFRDRGTDTQYF. The CDR3 nucleotides read TGTGCCAGCAGCTTCCGGGACAGGGGAACAGATACGCAGTATTTT.

This chain connects TRBV28 to TRBJ2-7, with 11 nucleotides matching TRBD2. Germline loops: CDR1 MDHEN, CDR2 SYDVKM. The CDR3 totals 14 residues. V shed 6 bases, J shed 3 bases, and the junction held 4 bases outside the gene matches. The DNA for the CDR3 is TGTGCCAGCAGGCCGGGACTAGCGGACTACGAGCAGTACTTC. As protein: CASRPGLADYEQYF. Supplemented by reference TRBV28 and TRBJ2-7, the full variable domain reads DVKVTQSSRYLVKRTGEKVFLECVQDMDHENMFWYRQDPGLGLRLIYFSYDVKMKEKGDIPEGYSVSREKKERFSLILESASTNQTSMYLCASRPGLADYEQYFGPGTRLTVT.

The chain uses TRBV10-3 and TRBJ2-1; 8 bases line up with TRBD1. The CDR3 has 15 amino acids. CDR1 ENHRY and CDR2 SYGVKD come from the germline V gene. The V and J ends lost 6 bases and 5 bases, in that order; junction bases with no gene match: 9. The CDR3 protein is CAISETGVWDNEQFF. The CDR3 DNA is TGTGCCATCAGCGAGACAGGGGTTTGGGACAATGAGCAGTTCTTC.

The rearrangement links TRBV23-1 to TRBJ1-5, with 9 bases aligning to TRBD1. TRBV23-1 is assigned to the ORF class and has an uncertain function. V lost 4 bases to trimming and J lost 4 bases; unmatched junction nucleotides: 5. The CDR3 covers 15 residues. The CDR3 region has the DNA TGCGCCAGCAGTCCGGACAGGGGAGGAAATCAGCCCCAGCATTTT. It is translated as CASSPDRGGNQPQHF.

CDR3 protein: CASSPQGLTNYGYTF. The CDR3 DNA is TGCGCCAGCAGCCCTCAGGGACTAACGAACTATGGCTACACCTTC. The rearrangement uses TRBV4-1 and TRBJ1-2, with D tentatively TRBD1 (5 bases). Germline loops: CDR1 MGHRA, CDR2 YSYEKL. V was pared by 4 bases and J by 2 bases, with 14 bases between. The CDR3 totals 15 residues.

The V call is TRBV11-2, the J call TRBJ2-5; TRBD2 aligns across 11 bases. V shed 5 bases, J shed 9 bases, and the junction held 23 bases outside the gene matches. CDR3 length: 19 amino acids. The germline V gene encodes CDR1 SGHAT and CDR2 FQNNGV. The CDR3 loop reads CASSPTSGSTSQPKVAQYF. The CDR3 coding sequence is TGTGCCAGCAGCCCAACTAGCGGGAGTACCTCCCAGCCCAAGGTGGCCCAGTACTTC.

V usage is TRBV27 and J usage is TRBJ2-4; 12 bases are a match to TRBD1. The J segment lost 0 bases and the V segment lost 4 bases, leaving 13 bases of the junction unmatched. Looked up from germline, CDR1 is MNHEY and CDR2 is SMNVEV (reference sequence). The length of the CDR3 is 20 residues. The CDR3, as DNA: TGTGCCAGCAGTTACTTATCCTCCGGGACAGGGGGCCAAGCCAAAAACATTCAGTACTTC. This sequence encodes CASSYLSSGTGGQAKNIQYF.

The chain is built from TRBV4-3 and TRBJ2-1; maybe TRBD1 (5 bases). Trimming pared 0 bases from V and 8 bases from J, leaving 11 bases between. Germline V lookup: CDR1 LGHNA, CDR2 YSLEER. The CDR3 is 14 amino acids. The CDR3 DNA is TGCGCCAGCAGCCAAGATCAGGGTTATTATGAGCAGTTCTTC. This encodes CASSQDQGYYEQFF.

The genes are TRBV7-9 and TRBJ1-1; maybe TRBD1 (6 bases). CDR3 length: 12 residues. Looked up from germline, CDR1 is SEHNR and CDR2 is FQNEAQ (reference sequence). Deletions cut 5 bases from V and 8 bases from J, with 12 bases between. CDR3 amino acids: CASSTGSKEAFF. CDR3 sequence (DNA): TGTGCCAGCAGCACAGGGAGTAAAGAAGCTTTCTTT.